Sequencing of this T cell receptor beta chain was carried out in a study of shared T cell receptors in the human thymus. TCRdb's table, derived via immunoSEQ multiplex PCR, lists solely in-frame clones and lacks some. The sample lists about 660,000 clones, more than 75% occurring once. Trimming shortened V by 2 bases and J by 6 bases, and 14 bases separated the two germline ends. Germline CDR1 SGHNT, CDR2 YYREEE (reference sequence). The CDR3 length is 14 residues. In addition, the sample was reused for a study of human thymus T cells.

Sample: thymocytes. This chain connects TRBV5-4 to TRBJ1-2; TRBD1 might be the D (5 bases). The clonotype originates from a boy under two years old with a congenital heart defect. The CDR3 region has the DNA TGTGCCAGCAGCTTAGCCGACAGCGGGCATGGCTACACCTTC. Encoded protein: CASSLADSGHGYTF.